The entry that follows covers one T cell receptor (beta chain) sequence. This sample was taken from a study of human T cells and chemical hapten exposure. Study-wide background: Read at 6 days, the patch tests placed 0.01% DPC on the upper back.

CDR3 size: 13 residues. Deletions cut 10 bases from V and 6 bases from J, with 15 bases between. Germline CDR1 is MNHNY and CDR2 is SVGAGI (reference sequence). The time point here: patch test 1, 2 weeks after DPC sensitization. Treatment denoted: therapeutic diphenylcyclopropenone sensitization with weekly scalp DPC. TCRdb analysed the RACE reads with MiXCR anew, one entry per CDR3 protein. The data show fewer than 400,000 distinct CDR3 sequences, 5.5% to 8% seen once. This receptor was identified in a young woman with alopecia areata. Some clones in this sample may be carry-over from other donors' samples. Sequences were derived from whole blood, sampled in connection with sensitization to the hapten diphenylcyclopropenone (DPC). The rearrangement uses TRBV6-6 and TRBJ2-2, with D perhaps being TRBD1 or TRBD2 (6 bases each). The CDR3 region has the DNA TGTGCCATAGGTTGGGGGGCGCCCGGGGAGCTGTTTTTT. This gives the protein CAIGWGAPGELFF.